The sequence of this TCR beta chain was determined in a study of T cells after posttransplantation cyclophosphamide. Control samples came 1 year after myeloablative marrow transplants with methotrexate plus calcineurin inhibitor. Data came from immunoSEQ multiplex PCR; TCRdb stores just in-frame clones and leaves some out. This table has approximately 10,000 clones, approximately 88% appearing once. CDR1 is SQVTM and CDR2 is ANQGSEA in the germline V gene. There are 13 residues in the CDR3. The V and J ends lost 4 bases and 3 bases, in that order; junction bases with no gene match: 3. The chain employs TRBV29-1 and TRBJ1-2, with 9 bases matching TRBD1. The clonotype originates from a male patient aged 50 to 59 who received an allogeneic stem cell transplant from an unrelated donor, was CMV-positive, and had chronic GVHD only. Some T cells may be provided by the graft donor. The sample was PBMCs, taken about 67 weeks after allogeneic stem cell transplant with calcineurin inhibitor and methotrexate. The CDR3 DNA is TGCAGCGTTGCGGGACAGGGCCACTATGGCTACACCTTC. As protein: CSVAGQGHYGYTF.